The source of this T cell receptor (beta chain) is a study of blood T cell repertoires in COVID-19. Clones were read by immunoSEQ multiplex PCR, and TCRdb kept only the in-frame ones, dropping some. This sample has 65,000 to 80,000 clones, with approximately 78% found just once. Germline assignment: CDR1 SGHVS and CDR2 FQNEAQ. With 1 base removed from V and 4 bases from J, the gap between germline ends came to 13 bases. This CDR3 contains 15 residues. Input material: peripheral blood. The chain has TRBV7-8 and TRBJ1-2; maybe TRBD1 (6 bases). This TCR derives from a human donor in a cohort sampled during active COVID-19. CDR3 protein: CASSLGTGTPYGYTF. CDR3 coding DNA: TGTGCCAGCAGCTTAGGTACAGGGACCCCCTATGGCTACACCTTC.